This TCR beta chain was identified during a study of blood T cell repertoires in COVID-19. About the research overall: Collection of acute and convalescent COVID-19 samples took place in the United States, Italy and Spain. T cells, B-cell-depleted T cells, or PBMCs provided the cDNA or gDNA that served as material.

This clone was seen only once. CDR1 is LGHDT and CDR2 is YNNKEL in the germline V gene (reference sequence). The CDR3 contains 14 residues. V lost 2 bases and J lost 0, with 8 bases in between. Authors' data handling: Amplification of reference gene primers provided the estimated nucleated cell counts. Measured with immunoSEQ multiplex PCR; TCRdb has only the in-frame clones, and not every one. That table supplies the V and J calls and clone size; D and trimming were determined from the DNA. The table shows around 250,000 clones, with over 70% occurring only once. Sequencing used peripheral blood. The rearrangement links TRBV3-1 (or the pseudogene TRBV3-2) to TRBJ2-7; D gene ambiguous. The receptor comes from a human donor in a cohort sampled during active COVID-19. The CDR3 protein is CASSQSLSSYEQYF. The CDR3 DNA reads as TGTGCCAGCAGCCAATCTCTGAGCTCCTACGAGCAGTACTTC.